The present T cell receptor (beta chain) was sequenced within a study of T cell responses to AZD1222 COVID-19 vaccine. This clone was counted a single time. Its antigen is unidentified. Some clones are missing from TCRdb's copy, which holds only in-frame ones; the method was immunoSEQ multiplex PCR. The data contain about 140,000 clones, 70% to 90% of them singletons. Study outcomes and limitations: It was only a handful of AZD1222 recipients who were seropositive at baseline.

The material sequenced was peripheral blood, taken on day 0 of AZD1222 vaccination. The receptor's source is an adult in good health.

The CDR3 region has the DNA TGTGCCAGCAGCTCCCCCCCTGGAAACACCATATATTTT. Translation gives CASSSPPGNTIYF. This chain connects TRBV11-2 to TRBJ1-3, with D hard to call. Germline-derived CDR1 and CDR2 are SGHAT and FQNNGV. V dropped 4 bases and J dropped 2 bases, with 6 bases sitting between them. The CDR3 totals 13 residues.